This T cell receptor (beta chain) emerged from a study of blood T cell repertoires in COVID-19. For the study at large: T cells, B-cell-depleted T cells, or PBMCs supplied cDNA or gDNA.

Some clones are missing from TCRdb's copy, which holds only in-frame ones; the method was immunoSEQ multiplex PCR. Of fewer than 500,000 clones in the sample, roughly 86% were seen once. Trimming removed 5 bases from V and 4 bases from J; junction bases left unmatched: 17. The CDR3 spans 19 residues. Germline V gene lookup returns CDR1 SGHAT and CDR2 FQNNGV. This clone came up a few times. This TCR was sampled from a human donor with acute or convalescent COVID-19. The donor label of this sample is uncertain. Sequenced input: peripheral blood. The chain carries TRBV11-2 and TRBJ1-2; 12 bases are shared with TRBD1. CDR3 in DNA: TGTGCCAGCAGCCAACCCGGGGTGGGACAGGGGGCGTTCGGCTATGGCTACACCTTC. Translation: CASSQPGVGQGAFGYGYTF.